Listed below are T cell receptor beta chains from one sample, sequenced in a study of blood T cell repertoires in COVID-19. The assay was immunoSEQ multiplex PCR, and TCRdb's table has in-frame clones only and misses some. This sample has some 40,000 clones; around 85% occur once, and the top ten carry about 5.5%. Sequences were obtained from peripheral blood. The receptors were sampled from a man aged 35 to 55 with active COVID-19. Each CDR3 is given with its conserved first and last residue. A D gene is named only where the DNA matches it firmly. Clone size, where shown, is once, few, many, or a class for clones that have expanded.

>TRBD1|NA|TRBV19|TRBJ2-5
TGTGCCAGCCTACAGGGGGAGACCCAGTACTTC
CASLQGETQYF
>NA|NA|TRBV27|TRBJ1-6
TGTGCCAGCAGTCAAGGGGCGGTTAGCTCACCCCTCCACTTT
CASSQGAVSSPLHF
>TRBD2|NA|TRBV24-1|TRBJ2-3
TGTGCCACCAGTGAATCGATTGGGACTAGCGGGAGGACGCAGTATTTT
CATSESIGTSGRTQYF
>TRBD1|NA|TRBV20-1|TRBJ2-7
TGCAGTGCTAGTGGGACAGGGGGATCCTACGAGCAGTACTTC
CSASGTGGSYEQYF
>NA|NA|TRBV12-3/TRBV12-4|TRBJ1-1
TGTGCCAGCAGCCCCTCGGAGCGAGGGGCTTTCTTT
CASSPSERGAFF
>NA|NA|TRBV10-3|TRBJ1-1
TGTGCCATCAGTGAGTCCAGGGGCGAGGGTGGGGCTTTCTTT
CAISESRGEGGAFF
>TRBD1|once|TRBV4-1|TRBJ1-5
TGCGCCAGCAGCCAGGACAGGGGAAATCAGCCCCAGCATTTT
CASSQDRGNQPQHF
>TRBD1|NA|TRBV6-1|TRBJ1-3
TGTGCCAGCAGTGAACCTGCAGGGGGGAGCTCTGGAAACACCATATATTTT
CASSEPAGGSSGNTIYF
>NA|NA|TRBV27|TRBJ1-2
TGTGCCAGCAGTCCGCAGGGACTCTATGGCTACACCTTC
CASSPQGLYGYTF
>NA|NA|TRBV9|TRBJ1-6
TGTGCCAGCAGCGTAGACCCAGGTACCAATTCACCCCTCCACTTT
CASSVDPGTNSPLHF
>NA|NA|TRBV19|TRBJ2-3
TGTGCCAGTAGTAAAGGGAGAATCTTCACAGATACGCAGTATTTT
CASSKGRIFTDTQYF
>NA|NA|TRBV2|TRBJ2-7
TGTGCCAGCAGGTTGACAGGTTTCAACGAGCAGTACTTC
CASRLTGFNEQYF
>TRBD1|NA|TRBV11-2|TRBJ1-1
TGTGCCAGCAGCTCGGGACAGTGGAACACTGAAGCTTTCTTT
CASSSGQWNTEAFF
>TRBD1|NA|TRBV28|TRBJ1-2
TGTGCCAGCAGGGTCACAGGGGTGGACAACTATGGCTACACCTTC
CASRVTGVDNYGYTF
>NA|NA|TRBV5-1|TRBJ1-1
TGCGCCAGCAGCTTCACGACAGGGAACACTGAAGCTTTCTTT
CASSFTTGNTEAFF
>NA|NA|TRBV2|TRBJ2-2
TGTGCCAGCAGTGAACAGGGGCGGGAGGGGGAGCTGTTTTTT
CASSEQGREGELFF
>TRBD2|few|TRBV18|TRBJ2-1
TGTGCCAGCTCACCGGGGACTAGCGGTCGGGACGATGAGCAGTTCTTC
CASSPGTSGRDDEQFF
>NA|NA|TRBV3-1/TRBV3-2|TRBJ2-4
TGTGCCAGCAGCCAATCTTGGTACGGGTCCAAAAACATTCAGTACTTC
CASSQSWYGSKNIQYF
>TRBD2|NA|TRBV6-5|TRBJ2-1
TGTGCCAGCAGTTACTCGAAACGGGGGGGCTACAATGAGCAGTTCTTC
CASSYSKRGGYNEQFF
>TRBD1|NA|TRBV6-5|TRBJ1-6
TGTGCCAGCAGCATCGACAGGGGACTTTCACCCCTCCACTTT
CASSIDRGLSPLHF
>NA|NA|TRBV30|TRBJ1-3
TGTGCCTGGAGGCCCCTAGGCTCTGGAAACACCATATATTTT
CAWRPLGSGNTIYF
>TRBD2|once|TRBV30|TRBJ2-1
TGTGCCGGGACTAGCGGGAGGGCCATCAATGAGCAGTTCTTC
CAGTSGRAINEQFF
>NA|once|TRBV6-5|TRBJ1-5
TGTGCCAGCAGTTACTCAGGACAGTATCAGCCCCAGCATTTT
CASSYSGQYQPQHF
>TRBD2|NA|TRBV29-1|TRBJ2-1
TGCAGCGTTGCCGGGACTAGCGGGAGCAATGAGCAGTTCTTC
CSVAGTSGSNEQFF
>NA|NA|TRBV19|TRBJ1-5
TGTGCCAGTAGTACCCCTTCCTTTAACAATCAGCCCCAGCATTTT
CASSTPSFNNQPQHF
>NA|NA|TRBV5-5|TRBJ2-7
TGTGCCAGCAGCTTGGTGTTTGCGGGGGCTCTACGAGGGCAGTACTTC
CASSLVFAGALRGQYF
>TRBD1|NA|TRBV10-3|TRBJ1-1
TGTGCCATCAGTGACAGACAGGGGGCGGACACTGAAGCTTTCTTT
CAISDRQGADTEAFF
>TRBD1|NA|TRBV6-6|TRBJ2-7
TGTGCCAGCAGTTCCACAGGGGGCCGCTACGAGCAGTACTTC
CASSSTGGRYEQYF
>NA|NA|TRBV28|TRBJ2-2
TGTGCCAGCAGTTTCAGGAACACCGGGGAGCTGTTTTTT
CASSFRNTGELFF
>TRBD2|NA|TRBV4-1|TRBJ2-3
TGCGCCAGCAGCCAATCGGGGGGGAGGGTCCCAGATACGCAGTATTTT
CASSQSGGRVPDTQYF
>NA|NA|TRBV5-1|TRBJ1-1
TGCGCCAGCAGCGGGCTACAGAGGAACACTGAAGCTTTCTTT
CASSGLQRNTEAFF
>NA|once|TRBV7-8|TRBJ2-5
TGTGCCAGCAGCTTCGCGGAATATCAAGAGACCCAGTACTTC
CASSFAEYQETQYF
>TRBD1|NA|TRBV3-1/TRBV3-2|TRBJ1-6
TGTGCCAGCAGCCGCGGACAGGGGGCTAATTCACCCCTCCACTTT
CASSRGQGANSPLHF
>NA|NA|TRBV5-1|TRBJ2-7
TGCGCCAGCAGCTTGGACCGGTCTACCTACGAGCAGTACTTC
CASSLDRSTYEQYF
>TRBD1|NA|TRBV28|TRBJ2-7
TGTGCCAGCAGCCACCCGGGACAGGGGGCATACGAGCAGTACTTC
CASSHPGQGAYEQYF
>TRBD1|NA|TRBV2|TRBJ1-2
TGTGCCAGCAGCAGGACAGGTACAGAGGGCTACACCTTC
CASSRTGTEGYTF
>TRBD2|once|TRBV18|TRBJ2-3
TGTGCCAGCTCACCCCCGGGACTACCAGGCACAGATACGCAGTATTTT
CASSPPGLPGTDTQYF
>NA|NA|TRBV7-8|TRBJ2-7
TGTGCCAGCAGGGGGGCGCGTTTCTCCTACGAGCAGTACTTC
CASRGARFSYEQYF
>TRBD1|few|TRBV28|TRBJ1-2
TGTGCCAGCAGAAGACCGGGACAGGTCTTCTATGGCTACACCTTC
CASRRPGQVFYGYTF
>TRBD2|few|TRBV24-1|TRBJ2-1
TGTGCCACCAGTTGGCAGGCTAGCGGCCCTGATGAGCAGTTCTTC
CATSWQASGPDEQFF
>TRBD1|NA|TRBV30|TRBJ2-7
TGTGCCTGGAGTGTACGGACAGGGCACGAGCAGTACTTC
CAWSVRTGHEQYF
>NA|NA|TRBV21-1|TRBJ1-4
TGTGCCAGCAGCCCCCGGACAGGCCATGCAACTAATGAAAAACTGTTTTTT
CASSPRTGHATNEKLFF
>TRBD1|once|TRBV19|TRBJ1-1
TGTGCCAGTAGTAGACAGGGTGACACTGAAGCTTTCTTT
CASSRQGDTEAFF
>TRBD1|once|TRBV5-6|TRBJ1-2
TGTGCCAGCCGCCAACAGGGGACCGGGACAGTGAAAGGCTACACCTTC
CASRQQGTGTVKGYTF
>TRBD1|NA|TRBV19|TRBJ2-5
TGTGCCAGTCGGGACAGGGGCCGGGGAGAGACCCAGTACTTC
CASRDRGRGETQYF
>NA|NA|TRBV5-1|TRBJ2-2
TGCGCCAGCAGCTTGGGTGGGAGATATACCGGGGAGCTGTTTTTT
CASSLGGRYTGELFF